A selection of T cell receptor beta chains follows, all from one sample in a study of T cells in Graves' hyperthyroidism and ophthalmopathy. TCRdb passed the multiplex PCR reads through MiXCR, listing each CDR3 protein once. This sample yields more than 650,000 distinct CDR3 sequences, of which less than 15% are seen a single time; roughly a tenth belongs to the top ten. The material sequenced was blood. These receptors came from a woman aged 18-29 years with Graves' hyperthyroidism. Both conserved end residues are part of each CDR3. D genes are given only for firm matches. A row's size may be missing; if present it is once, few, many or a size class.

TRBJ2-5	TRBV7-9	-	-	TGTGCCAGCAGCTTAGTCTGGACCCAGTACTTC	CASSLVWTQYF
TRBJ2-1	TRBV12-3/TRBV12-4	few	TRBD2	TGTGCCAGCAGTCTCTCGCGAGGCGGACTAGCGGTTTGGAATGAGCAGTTCTTC	CASSLSRGGLAVWNEQFF
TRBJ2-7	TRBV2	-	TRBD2	TGTGCCAGCTTCCACACTAGCGGAACCTACGAGCAGTACTTC	CASFHTSGTYEQYF
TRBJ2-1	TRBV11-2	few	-	TGTGCCAGCAGCTCTTACGGGGTTCTACGGTTCACTGAGCAGTTCTTC	CASSSYGVLRFTEQFF
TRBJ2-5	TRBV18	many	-	TGTGCCAGCTCACCACTACAGGTCCAAGAGACCCAGTACTTC	CASSPLQVQETQYF
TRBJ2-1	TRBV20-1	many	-	TGCAGTGCTAGACACCTCGGGGTCGGACAACGCTATGAGCAGTTCTTC	CSARHLGVGQRYEQFF
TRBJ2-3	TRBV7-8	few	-	TGTGCCAGCAGCTTATCCCGGAGGTTCACAGATACGCAGTATTTT	CASSLSRRFTDTQYF
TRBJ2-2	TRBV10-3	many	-	TGTGCCACCAGGGGTGGGACCGGGGAGCTGTTTTTT	CATRGGTGELFF
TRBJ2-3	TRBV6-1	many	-	TGTGCCAGCAGTGGGCGTTGGGATACGCAGTATTTT	CASSGRWDTQYF
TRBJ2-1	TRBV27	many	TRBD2	TGTGCCAGCAGTTCTCTCTTCCCCATCAGGGCGGGAGGGGGAATCACCTACAATGAGCAGTTCTTC	CASSSLFPIRAGGGITYNEQFF
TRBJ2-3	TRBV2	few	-	TGTGCCAGCCGTAGGTTAGGGACGCAGTATTTT	CASRRLGTQYF
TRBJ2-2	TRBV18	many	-	TGTGCCAGCTCACTGCCAGGGCCCGGGGAGCTGTTTTTT	CASSLPGPGELFF
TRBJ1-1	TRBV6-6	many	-	TGTGCCAGCAGTTACAGGTACAGCAACACTGAAGCTTTCTTT	CASSYRYSNTEAFF
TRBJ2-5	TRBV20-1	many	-	TGCAGTGCTAGAGATCGGGATGGGAAGGGCCAGGAGACCCAGTACTTC	CSARDRDGKGQETQYF
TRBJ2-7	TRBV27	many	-	TGTGCCAGCAGTCCCATGACAGACTCCTACGAGCAGTACTTC	CASSPMTDSYEQYF
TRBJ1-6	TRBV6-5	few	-	TGTGCCAGCAGTTACCGCAGGGACTATAATTCACCCCTCCACTTT	CASSYRRDYNSPLHF
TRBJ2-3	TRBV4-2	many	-	TGTGCCAGCAGCCAATTTGAGGCTAGCACAGATACGCAGTATTTT	CASSQFEASTDTQYF
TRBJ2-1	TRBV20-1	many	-	TGCAGTGCTCCGAACCGGGAACTCTACAATGAGCAGTTCTTC	CSAPNRELYNEQFF
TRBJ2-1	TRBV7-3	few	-	TGTGCCAGCAGCTTTAGGGGATTAGGCAATGAGCAGTTCTTC	CASSFRGLGNEQFF
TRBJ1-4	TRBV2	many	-	TGTGCCAGCAGGCCGGGGATAGAAAAACTGTTTTTT	CASRPGIEKLFF
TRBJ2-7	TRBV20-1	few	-	TGCAGTGCTGTCCGGGACCTTTCCTACGAGCAGTACTTC	CSAVRDLSYEQYF
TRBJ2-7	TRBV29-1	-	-	TGCAGCGTTGGGTGGACAAGGAGCTACTACGAGCAGTACTTC	CSVGWTRSYYEQYF
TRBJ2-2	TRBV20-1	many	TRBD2	TGCAGTGCCCCTCGTCGGGAGGATAACACCGGGGAGCTGTTTTTT	CSAPRREDNTGELFF
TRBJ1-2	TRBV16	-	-	TGTGCCAGCAGCCCGGCGGGCCTATATGGCTACACCTTC	CASSPAGLYGYTF
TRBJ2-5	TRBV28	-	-	TGTGCCACCACGGGGGAGACCCAGTACTTC	CATTGETQYF
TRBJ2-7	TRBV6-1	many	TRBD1	TGTGCCATCCAACGCGAGAGGACAGGGTTCTACTACGAGCAGTACTTC	CAIQRERTGFYYEQYF
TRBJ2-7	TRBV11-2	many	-	TGTGCCAGCACCGGACCGAGAGTCGGTGGGTACGAGCAGTACTTC	CASTGPRVGGYEQYF
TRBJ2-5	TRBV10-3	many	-	TGTGCCATCAGTGAGGATAATGGCGGAGATGGGGAGACCCAGTACTTC	CAISEDNGGDGETQYF
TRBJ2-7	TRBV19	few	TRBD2	TGTGCCAGTAGTGTTGCCCGGGGGGACGAGCAGTACTTC	CASSVARGDEQYF
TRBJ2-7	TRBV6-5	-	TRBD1	TGTGCCAGCAGTTACTCGGGGGCAGGGGGCTACGAGCAGTACTTC	CASSYSGAGGYEQYF
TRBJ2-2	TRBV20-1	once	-	TGCAGTGCTAGGGGGGTCCCCACCGGGGAGCTGTTTTTT	CSARGVPTGELFF
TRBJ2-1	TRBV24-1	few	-	TGTGCCACCAGTATACAGGGATACAATGAGCAGTTCTTC	CATSIQGYNEQFF
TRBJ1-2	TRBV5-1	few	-	TGCGCCAGCACGTATGGGGACGGCGGCTATGGCTACACCTTC	CASTYGDGGYGYTF
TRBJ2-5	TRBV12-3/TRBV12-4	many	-	TGTGCCAGCAGTCAGGCCCAGGCCAGGAGTCAAGAGACCCAGTACTTC	CASSQAQARSQETQYF
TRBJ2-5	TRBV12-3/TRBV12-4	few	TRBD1	TGTGCCAGCAGTTCGACTTTACAGGGGTGGCAAGAGACCCAGTACTTC	CASSSTLQGWQETQYF
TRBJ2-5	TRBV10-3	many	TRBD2	TGTGCCATCCGCCTAGCGGGAGGAGAGACCCAGTACTTC	CAIRLAGGETQYF
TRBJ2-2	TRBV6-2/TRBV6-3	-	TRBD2	TGTGCCACCTCAGCGGGAGCGTTAAGGGAGCTGTTTTTT	CATSAGALRELFF
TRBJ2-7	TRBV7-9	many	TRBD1	TGTGCCAGCAGCTTAAGACAGGGGGCTGAATCCTACGAGCAGTACTTC	CASSLRQGAESYEQYF
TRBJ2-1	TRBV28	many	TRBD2	TGTGCCAGCAGTCCCCGACTAGCACATGAGCAGTTCTTC	CASSPRLAHEQFF
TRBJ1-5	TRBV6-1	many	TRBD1	TGTGCCAGCAGTGAACAGGGGGCGTATCAGCCCCAGCATTTT	CASSEQGAYQPQHF
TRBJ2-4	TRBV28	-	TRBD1	TGTGCCAGCAGTTTCATCGGAACAGGGGTAGCCAAAAACATTCAGTACTTC	CASSFIGTGVAKNIQYF
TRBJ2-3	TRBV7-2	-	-	TGTGCCAGCAGCTCCGGGGCGACGAAAGATACGCAGTATTTT	CASSSGATKDTQYF
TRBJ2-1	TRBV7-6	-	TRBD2	TGTGCCAGCGGATATTCTAGCGGGAGGAGAACTTCGTACAATGAGCAGTTCTTC	CASGYSSGRRTSYNEQFF
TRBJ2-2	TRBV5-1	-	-	TGCGCCAGCAGCTGGACACCGAACACCGGGGAGCTGTTTTTT	CASSWTPNTGELFF
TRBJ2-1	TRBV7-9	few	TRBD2	TGTGCCAGCAGCTTATGGCTAGCGGGAGTGGGAAATGAGCAGTTCTTC	CASSLWLAGVGNEQFF
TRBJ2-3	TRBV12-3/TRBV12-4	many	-	TGTGCCAGCAGTTTTGATACGCAGTATTTT	CASSFDTQYF